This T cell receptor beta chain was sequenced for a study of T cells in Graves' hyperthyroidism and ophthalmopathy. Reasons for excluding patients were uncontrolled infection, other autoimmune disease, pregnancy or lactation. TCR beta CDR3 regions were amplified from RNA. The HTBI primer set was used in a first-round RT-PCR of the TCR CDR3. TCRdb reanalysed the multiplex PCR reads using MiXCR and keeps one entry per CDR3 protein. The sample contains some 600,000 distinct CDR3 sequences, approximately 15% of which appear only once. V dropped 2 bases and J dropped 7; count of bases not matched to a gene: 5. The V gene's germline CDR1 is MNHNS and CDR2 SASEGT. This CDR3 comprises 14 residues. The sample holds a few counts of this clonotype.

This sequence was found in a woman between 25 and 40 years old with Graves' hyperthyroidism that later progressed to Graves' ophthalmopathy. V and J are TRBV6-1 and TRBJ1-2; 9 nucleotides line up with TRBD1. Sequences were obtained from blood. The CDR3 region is CASSEKQGAGGYTF. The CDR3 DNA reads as TGTGCCAGCAGTGAAAAACAGGGGGCGGGTGGCTACACCTTC.